This is a list of T cell receptor beta chains from one sample in a study of beta chain features in type 1 diabetes. Profiling relied on immunoSEQ multiplex PCR, and the TCRdb table lists in-frame clones only, not all of them. Of under 950,000 clones listed, roughly 15% were seen once; the top ten hold 0.02% to 0.025%. The sample comprised naive CD4+ T cells from blood. The source of these receptors is a woman younger than 35 in good health. The CDR3 runs from the conserved cysteine through the conserved F or W. Fields, in order: D gene, CDR3 length, clone size, V gene, J gene, CDR3 DNA, CDR3 protein. D genes are given only for firm matches. Part of the rows lack a size; the others show once, few, many or a class for expanded clones.

D gene: NA
CDR3 length: 13
clone size: few
V gene: TRBV18
J gene: TRBJ1-5
CDR3 DNA: TGTGCCAGCTCAAAACAGGGAAATCAGCCCCAGCATTTT
CDR3 protein: CASSKQGNQPQHF

D gene: TRBD1
CDR3 length: 16
clone size: NA
V gene: TRBV6-6
J gene: TRBJ1-5
CDR3 DNA: TGTGCCAGCAGTCACAGTAGGGGACAGGGGTATCAGCCCCAGCATTTT
CDR3 protein: CASSHSRGQGYQPQHF

D gene: NA
CDR3 length: 15
clone size: NA
V gene: TRBV7-2
J gene: TRBJ2-3
CDR3 DNA: TGTGCCAGCACCATTAATCTTTGGGGTAGAGATACGCAGTATTTT
CDR3 protein: CASTINLWGRDTQYF

D gene: NA
CDR3 length: 14
clone size: few
V gene: TRBV5-1
J gene: TRBJ1-3
CDR3 DNA: TGCGCCAGCAGCGGCTCTATCTCTGGAAACACCATATATTTT
CDR3 protein: CASSGSISGNTIYF

D gene: NA
CDR3 length: 14
clone size: few
V gene: TRBV29-1
J gene: TRBJ2-2
CDR3 DNA: TGCAGCGTCAAACCACCGGGACCCCCCGGGGAGCTGTTTTTT
CDR3 protein: CSVKPPGPPGELFF

D gene: NA
CDR3 length: 12
clone size: few
V gene: TRBV5-6
J gene: TRBJ1-1
CDR3 DNA: TGTGCCAGCAGCTTGTGGGGGGCGTCGGCTTTCTTT
CDR3 protein: CASSLWGASAFF

D gene: TRBD1
CDR3 length: 16
clone size: NA
V gene: TRBV6-6
J gene: TRBJ2-4
CDR3 DNA: TGTGCCAGCAGTTACTGGACAGGGGTGAGGGGAAACATTCAGTACTTC
CDR3 protein: CASSYWTGVRGNIQYF

D gene: TRBD2
CDR3 length: 14
clone size: few
V gene: TRBV6-6
J gene: TRBJ2-5
CDR3 DNA: TGTGCCAGCAGTAGCGGGAGAGGGGGTTGGACCCAGTACTTC
CDR3 protein: CASSSGRGGWTQYF

D gene: NA
CDR3 length: 14
clone size: few
V gene: TRBV25-1
J gene: TRBJ1-4
CDR3 DNA: TGTGCCAGCAGTGTGCCAGGGATGAATGAAAAACTGTTTTTT
CDR3 protein: CASSVPGMNEKLFF

D gene: NA
CDR3 length: 13
clone size: NA
V gene: TRBV11-1
J gene: TRBJ2-7
CDR3 DNA: TGTGCCAGCCGGGACGGCGGAGACTACGAGCAGTACTTC
CDR3 protein: CASRDGGDYEQYF

D gene: NA
CDR3 length: 15
clone size: NA
V gene: TRBV4-2
J gene: TRBJ2-2
CDR3 DNA: TGTGCCAGCAGCCAAGGGACCACAAACACCGGGGAGCTGTTTTTT
CDR3 protein: CASSQGTTNTGELFF

D gene: NA
CDR3 length: 13
clone size: NA
V gene: TRBV11-2
J gene: TRBJ1-5
CDR3 DNA: TGTGCCAGCAGCTTAGAGGCTAAGCAGCCCCAGCATTTT
CDR3 protein: CASSLEAKQPQHF

D gene: NA
CDR3 length: 14
clone size: NA
V gene: TRBV7-2
J gene: TRBJ2-7
CDR3 DNA: TGTGCCAGCAGCTTAGGAGGGGACTTCTACGAGCAGTACTTC
CDR3 protein: CASSLGGDFYEQYF

D gene: TRBD2
CDR3 length: 16
clone size: NA
V gene: TRBV7-2
J gene: TRBJ2-1
CDR3 DNA: TGTGCCAGCAGCTCGTACGCGGCGGGAGGGGGCAATGAGCAGTTCTTC
CDR3 protein: CASSSYAAGGGNEQFF

D gene: NA
CDR3 length: 17
clone size: NA
V gene: TRBV4-2
J gene: TRBJ2-1
CDR3 DNA: TGTGCCAGCAGCCAAGATAGGGTCTTTCTGACCTACAATGAGCAGTTCTTC
CDR3 protein: CASSQDRVFLTYNEQFF

D gene: TRBD1
CDR3 length: 17
clone size: NA
V gene: TRBV11-2
J gene: TRBJ1-1
CDR3 DNA: TGTGCCAGCAGGAAAACAGGGGGCTCGATTTTGCACACTGAAGCTTTCTTT
CDR3 protein: CASRKTGGSILHTEAFF

D gene: TRBD2
CDR3 length: 17
clone size: NA
V gene: TRBV5-4
J gene: TRBJ2-1
CDR3 DNA: TGTGCCAGCAGCTTGGAGCCTAGCGGGACTCTGCCGGTTGAGCAGTTCTTC
CDR3 protein: CASSLEPSGTLPVEQFF

D gene: TRBD1
CDR3 length: 15
clone size: NA
V gene: TRBV10-3
J gene: TRBJ2-3
CDR3 DNA: TGTGCCATCAGAGAACAGGGGGCTGGCACAGATACGCAGTATTTT
CDR3 protein: CAIREQGAGTDTQYF

D gene: NA
CDR3 length: 11
clone size: NA
V gene: TRBV20-1
J gene: TRBJ2-5
CDR3 DNA: TGCAGTGGGGGTAGGCTGGAGACCCAGTACTTC
CDR3 protein: CSGGRLETQYF

D gene: NA
CDR3 length: 11
clone size: few
V gene: TRBV2
J gene: TRBJ2-5
CDR3 DNA: TGTGCCAGCAACGTTGAGGAGACCCAGTACTTC
CDR3 protein: CASNVEETQYF

D gene: NA
CDR3 length: 13
clone size: few
V gene: TRBV6-6
J gene: TRBJ2-7
CDR3 DNA: TGTGCCAGCAGTTCCACGGCGAACTACGAGCAGTACTTC
CDR3 protein: CASSSTANYEQYF

D gene: NA
CDR3 length: 13
clone size: few
V gene: TRBV28
J gene: TRBJ2-7
CDR3 DNA: TGTGCCAGCAGTTTAAGGGGCCTCTACGAGCAGTACTTC
CDR3 protein: CASSLRGLYEQYF

D gene: NA
CDR3 length: 14
clone size: NA
V gene: TRBV28
J gene: TRBJ2-3
CDR3 DNA: TGTGCCAGCAGTTTACTGCGACACGAAGATACGCAGTATTTT
CDR3 protein: CASSLLRHEDTQYF

D gene: NA
CDR3 length: 16
clone size: NA
V gene: TRBV28
J gene: TRBJ2-1
CDR3 DNA: TGTGCCAGCAGTCCGCTAGGGGCAGGTCGGAGCGCTGAGCAGTTCTTC
CDR3 protein: CASSPLGAGRSAEQFF

D gene: NA
CDR3 length: 12
clone size: few
V gene: TRBV4-1
J gene: TRBJ2-1
CDR3 DNA: TGCGCCAGCAGCCAAGAAGGGAATGAGCAGTTCTTC
CDR3 protein: CASSQEGNEQFF

D gene: TRBD2
CDR3 length: 18
clone size: NA
V gene: TRBV5-6
J gene: TRBJ2-3
CDR3 DNA: TGTGCCAGCAGCTTGGGTGTACTAGCGGGAGGAATTGGGGATACGCAGTATTTT
CDR3 protein: CASSLGVLAGGIGDTQYF

D gene: TRBD2
CDR3 length: 16
clone size: NA
V gene: TRBV5-6
J gene: TRBJ2-5
CDR3 DNA: TGTGCCAGCAGCTTGGAAGCTAGCGGGGTTTCGGAGACCCAGTACTTC
CDR3 protein: CASSLEASGVSETQYF

D gene: NA
CDR3 length: 14
clone size: few
V gene: TRBV29-1
J gene: TRBJ2-7
CDR3 DNA: TGCAGCGTACGGGGCGTTAAGGACTCCTACGAGCAGTACTTC
CDR3 protein: CSVRGVKDSYEQYF

D gene: TRBD2
CDR3 length: 15
clone size: NA
V gene: TRBV28
J gene: TRBJ2-7
CDR3 DNA: TGTGCCAGCAGTTCCCCTAGCGGAGCTCCCTCCGAGCAGTACTTC
CDR3 protein: CASSSPSGAPSEQYF

D gene: NA
CDR3 length: 12
clone size: NA
V gene: TRBV25-1
J gene: TRBJ2-5
CDR3 DNA: TGTGCCAGCAGTGCCCCCCGGGAGACCCAGTACTTC
CDR3 protein: CASSAPRETQYF

D gene: NA
CDR3 length: 12
clone size: NA
V gene: TRBV5-1
J gene: TRBJ2-1
CDR3 DNA: TGCGCCAGCAGCTTGCCCCCTAGTGAGCAGTTCTTC
CDR3 protein: CASSLPPSEQFF

D gene: NA
CDR3 length: 14
clone size: NA
V gene: TRBV19
J gene: TRBJ1-1
CDR3 DNA: TGTGCCAGTAGTATCGGGCAGCTGAACACTGAAGCTTTCTTT
CDR3 protein: CASSIGQLNTEAFF

D gene: NA
CDR3 length: 13
clone size: NA
V gene: TRBV19
J gene: TRBJ2-3
CDR3 DNA: TGTGCCAGTAGTAATGCCTACTCAGATACGCAGTATTTT
CDR3 protein: CASSNAYSDTQYF

D gene: NA
CDR3 length: 17
clone size: few
V gene: TRBV9
J gene: TRBJ2-5
CDR3 DNA: TGTGCCAGCAGCGTGGGTCCGACCGGGACTCAAGGCGAGACCCAGTACTTC
CDR3 protein: CASSVGPTGTQGETQYF

D gene: NA
CDR3 length: 16
clone size: few
V gene: TRBV7-9
J gene: TRBJ2-7
CDR3 DNA: TGTGCCAGCAGCTCGGATATGAAGCGGCGTTCCTACGAGCAGTACTTC
CDR3 protein: CASSSDMKRRSYEQYF

D gene: TRBD2
CDR3 length: 15
clone size: NA
V gene: TRBV15
J gene: TRBJ2-5
CDR3 DNA: TGTGCCACCAGCAACCCAGCGGGAGGAAAGCAGACCCAGTACTTC
CDR3 protein: CATSNPAGGKQTQYF

D gene: NA
CDR3 length: 11
clone size: few
V gene: TRBV19
J gene: TRBJ1-1
CDR3 DNA: TGTGCCAGTAGTCGGAGGACTGAAGCTTTCTTT
CDR3 protein: CASSRRTEAFF

D gene: NA
CDR3 length: 13
clone size: few
V gene: TRBV4-2
J gene: TRBJ2-7
CDR3 DNA: TGTGCCAGCAGCCAAGATCGCTGGCGCGAGCAGTACTTC
CDR3 protein: CASSQDRWREQYF

D gene: NA
CDR3 length: 16
clone size: NA
V gene: TRBV4-2
J gene: TRBJ1-3
CDR3 DNA: TGTGCCAGCAGCCAAGATTTAAGGTCCTCTGGAAACACCATATATTTT
CDR3 protein: CASSQDLRSSGNTIYF

D gene: TRBD2
CDR3 length: 15
clone size: NA
V gene: TRBV11-2
J gene: TRBJ2-1
CDR3 DNA: TGTGCCAGCAGCACCATAGCGGGACTTCACAATGAGCAGTTCTTC
CDR3 protein: CASSTIAGLHNEQFF

D gene: TRBD2
CDR3 length: 16
clone size: NA
V gene: TRBV27
J gene: TRBJ2-7
CDR3 DNA: TGTGCCAGCAGTCCGGCAGGGACTAGCGGGAGGTTCGAGCAGTACTTC
CDR3 protein: CASSPAGTSGRFEQYF

D gene: NA
CDR3 length: 13
clone size: few
V gene: TRBV11-2
J gene: TRBJ2-4
CDR3 DNA: TGTGCCAGCAGCTTCGGAGGCGGAAACATTCAGTACTTC
CDR3 protein: CASSFGGGNIQYF

D gene: TRBD2
CDR3 length: 16
clone size: few
V gene: TRBV5-1
J gene: TRBJ2-2
CDR3 DNA: TGCGCCAGCAGCCCCCAAAGCGGGAGGGCAGCCGGGGAGCTGTTTTTT
CDR3 protein: CASSPQSGRAAGELFF

D gene: TRBD2
CDR3 length: 15
clone size: few
V gene: TRBV18
J gene: TRBJ2-1
CDR3 DNA: TGTGCCAGCTCAAAGACTAGCGGGAGTTGGGATGAGCAGTTCTTC
CDR3 protein: CASSKTSGSWDEQFF

D gene: TRBD2
CDR3 length: 14
clone size: NA
V gene: TRBV28
J gene: TRBJ2-7
CDR3 DNA: TGTGCCAGCAGCCTCCTAGCGGGAGTGGGAGAGCAGTACTTC
CDR3 protein: CASSLLAGVGEQYF

D gene: NA
CDR3 length: 13
clone size: NA
V gene: TRBV7-3
J gene: TRBJ2-3
CDR3 DNA: TGTGCCAGCAGCTTAAGGATTACAGATACGCAGTATTTT
CDR3 protein: CASSLRITDTQYF

D gene: TRBD1
CDR3 length: 17
clone size: NA
V gene: TRBV4-3
J gene: TRBJ1-3
CDR3 DNA: TGCGCCAGCAGCCAGCACCGGGACAGGCCCTCTGGAAACACCATATATTTT
CDR3 protein: CASSQHRDRPSGNTIYF

D gene: TRBD2
CDR3 length: 18
clone size: few
V gene: TRBV19
J gene: TRBJ2-1
CDR3 DNA: TGTGCCAGTATGGCGGGGGTGTGGGGCAGGGCAACCTACAATGAGCAGTTCTTC
CDR3 protein: CASMAGVWGRATYNEQFF

D gene: NA
CDR3 length: 11
clone size: NA
V gene: TRBV4-3
J gene: TRBJ2-3
CDR3 DNA: TGCGCCAGCAGTGCCGGGGATACGCAGTATTTT
CDR3 protein: CASSAGDTQYF

D gene: NA
CDR3 length: 15
clone size: NA
V gene: TRBV19
J gene: TRBJ1-2
CDR3 DNA: TGTGCCAGTAGTATCTTCGGTTACTTCCGATATGGCTACACCTTC
CDR3 protein: CASSIFGYFRYGYTF

D gene: TRBD1
CDR3 length: 16
clone size: few
V gene: TRBV6-5
J gene: TRBJ2-3
CDR3 DNA: TGTGCCAGCAGTTTCTGGACAGGGGGTGGTACAGATACGCAGTATTTT
CDR3 protein: CASSFWTGGGTDTQYF